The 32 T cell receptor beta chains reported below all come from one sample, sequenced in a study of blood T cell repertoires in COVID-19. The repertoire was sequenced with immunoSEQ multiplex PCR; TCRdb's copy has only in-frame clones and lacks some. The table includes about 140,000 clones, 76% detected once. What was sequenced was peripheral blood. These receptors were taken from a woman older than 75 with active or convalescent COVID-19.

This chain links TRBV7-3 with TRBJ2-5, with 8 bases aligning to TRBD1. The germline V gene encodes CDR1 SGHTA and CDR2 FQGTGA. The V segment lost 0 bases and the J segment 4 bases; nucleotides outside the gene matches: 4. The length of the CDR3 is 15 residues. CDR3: CASSLTPGGGETQYF. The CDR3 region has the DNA TGTGCCAGCAGCTTAACCCCAGGGGGCGGAGAGACCCAGTACTTC.

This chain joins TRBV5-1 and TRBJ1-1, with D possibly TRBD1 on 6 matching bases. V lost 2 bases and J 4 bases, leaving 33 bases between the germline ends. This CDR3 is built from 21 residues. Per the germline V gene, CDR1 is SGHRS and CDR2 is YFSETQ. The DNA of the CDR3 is TGCGCCAGCAGCTTAACCACCCTACTCGGACAGAGGGGGGGCTACGGCACTGAAGCTTTCTTT. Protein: CASSLTTLLGQRGGYGTEAFF. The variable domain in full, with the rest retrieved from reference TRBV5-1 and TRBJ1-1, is KAGVTQTPRYLIKTRGQQVTLSCSPISGHRSVSWYQQTPGQGLQFLFEYFSETQRNKGNFPGRFSGRQFSNSRSEMNVSTLELGDSALYLCASSLTTLLGQRGGYGTEAFFGQGTRLTVV.

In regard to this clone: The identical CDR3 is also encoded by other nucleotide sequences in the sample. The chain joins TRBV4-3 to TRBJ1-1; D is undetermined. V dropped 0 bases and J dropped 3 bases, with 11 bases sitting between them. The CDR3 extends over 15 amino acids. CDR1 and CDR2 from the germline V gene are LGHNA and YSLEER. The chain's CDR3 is CASSQDLPGDTEAFF. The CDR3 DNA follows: TGCGCCAGCAGCCAAGATCTACCCGGGGACACTGAAGCTTTCTTT.

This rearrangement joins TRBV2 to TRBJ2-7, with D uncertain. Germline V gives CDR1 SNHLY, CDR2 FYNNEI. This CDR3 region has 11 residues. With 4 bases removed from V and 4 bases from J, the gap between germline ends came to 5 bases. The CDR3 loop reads CASSVRYEQYF. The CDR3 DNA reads TGTGCCAGCAGTGTGCGTTACGAGCAGTACTTC.

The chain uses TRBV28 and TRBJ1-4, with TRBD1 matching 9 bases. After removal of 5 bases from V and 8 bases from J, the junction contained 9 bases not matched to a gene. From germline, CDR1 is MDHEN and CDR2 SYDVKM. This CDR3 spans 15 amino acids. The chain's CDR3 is CASSIQQGAVEKLFF. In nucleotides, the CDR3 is TGTGCCAGCAGTATACAACAGGGGGCCGTGGAAAAACTGTTTTTT.

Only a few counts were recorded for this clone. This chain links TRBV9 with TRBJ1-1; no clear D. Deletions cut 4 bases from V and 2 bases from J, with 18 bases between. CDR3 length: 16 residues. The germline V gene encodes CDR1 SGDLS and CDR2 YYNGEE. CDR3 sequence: CASSPGISGPNTEAFF. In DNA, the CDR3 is TGTGCCAGCAGCCCCGGGATCAGTGGGCCAAACACTGAAGCTTTCTTT.

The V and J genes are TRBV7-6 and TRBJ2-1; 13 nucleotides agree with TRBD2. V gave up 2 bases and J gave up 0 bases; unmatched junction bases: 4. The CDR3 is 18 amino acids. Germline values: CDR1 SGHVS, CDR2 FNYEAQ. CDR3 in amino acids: CASSLPGLAGASYNEQFF. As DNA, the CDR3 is TGTGCCAGCAGCTTACCCGGACTAGCGGGGGCCTCCTACAATGAGCAGTTCTTC.

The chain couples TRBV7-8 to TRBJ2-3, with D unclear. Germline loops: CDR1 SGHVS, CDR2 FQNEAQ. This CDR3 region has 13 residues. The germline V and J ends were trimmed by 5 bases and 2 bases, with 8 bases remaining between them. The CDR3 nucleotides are TGTGCCAGCAGCCAGAGATTCACAGATACGCAGTATTTT. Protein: CASSQRFTDTQYF.

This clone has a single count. The DNA of the CDR3 is TGTGCCAGTAGTCCAACCCCGACAGGGACGAAACTGTTTTTT. Amino acid sequence: CASSPTPTGTKLFF. The rearrangement links TRBV19 to TRBJ1-4; 7 positions agree with TRBD1. Germline CDR1 reads LNHDA; CDR2 reads SQIVND (reference sequence). The CDR3 runs 14 residues. With V trimmed by 5 bases and J by 11 bases, 11 bases remained unmatched.

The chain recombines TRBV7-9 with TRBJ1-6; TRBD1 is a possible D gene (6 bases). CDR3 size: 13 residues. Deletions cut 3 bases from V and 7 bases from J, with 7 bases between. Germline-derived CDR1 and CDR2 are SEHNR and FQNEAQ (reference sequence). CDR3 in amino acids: CASSFQGNSPLHF. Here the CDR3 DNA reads TGTGCCAGCAGCTTCCAGGGGAATTCACCCCTCCACTTT.

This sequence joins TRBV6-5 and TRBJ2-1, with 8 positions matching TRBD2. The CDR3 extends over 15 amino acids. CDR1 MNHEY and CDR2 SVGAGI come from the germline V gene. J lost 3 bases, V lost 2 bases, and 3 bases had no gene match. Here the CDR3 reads CASSYRSGDYNEQFF. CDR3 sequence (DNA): TGTGCCAGCAGTTACCGTAGCGGGGACTACAATGAGCAGTTCTTC.

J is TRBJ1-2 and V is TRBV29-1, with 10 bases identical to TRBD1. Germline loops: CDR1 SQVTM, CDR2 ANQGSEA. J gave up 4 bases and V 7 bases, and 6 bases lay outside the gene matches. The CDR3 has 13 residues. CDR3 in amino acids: CSARQGASYGYTF. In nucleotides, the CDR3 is TGCAGCGCCCGACAGGGGGCGAGCTATGGCTACACCTTC.

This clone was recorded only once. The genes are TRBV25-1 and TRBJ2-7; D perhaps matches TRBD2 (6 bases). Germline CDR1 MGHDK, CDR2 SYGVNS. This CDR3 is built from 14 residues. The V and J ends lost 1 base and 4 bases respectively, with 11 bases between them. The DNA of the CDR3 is TGTGCCAGCAGTGAATTAGGAGGGGTTTACGAGCAGTACTTC. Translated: CASSELGGVYEQYF.

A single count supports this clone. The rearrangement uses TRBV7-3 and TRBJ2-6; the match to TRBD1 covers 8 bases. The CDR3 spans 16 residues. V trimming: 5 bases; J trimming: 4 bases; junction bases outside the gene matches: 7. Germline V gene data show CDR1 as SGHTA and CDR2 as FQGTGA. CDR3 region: CASSTPTGAGANVLTF. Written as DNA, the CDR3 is TGTGCCAGCAGCACCCCGACAGGGGCCGGGGCCAACGTCCTGACTTTC. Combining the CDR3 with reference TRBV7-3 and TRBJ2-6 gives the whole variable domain GAGVSQTPSNKVTEKGKYVELRCDPISGHTALYWYRQSLGQGPEFLIYFQGTGAADDSGLPNDRFFAVRPEGSVSTLKIQRTERGDSAVYLCASSTPTGAGANVLTFGAGSRLTVL.

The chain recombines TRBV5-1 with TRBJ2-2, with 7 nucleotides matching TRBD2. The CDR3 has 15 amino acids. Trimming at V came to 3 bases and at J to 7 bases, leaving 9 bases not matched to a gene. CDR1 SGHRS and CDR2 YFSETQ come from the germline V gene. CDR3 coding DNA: TGCGCCAGCAGCTACCGGGACTACCAGGGCGGGGAGCTGTTTTTT. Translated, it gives CASSYRDYQGGELFF.

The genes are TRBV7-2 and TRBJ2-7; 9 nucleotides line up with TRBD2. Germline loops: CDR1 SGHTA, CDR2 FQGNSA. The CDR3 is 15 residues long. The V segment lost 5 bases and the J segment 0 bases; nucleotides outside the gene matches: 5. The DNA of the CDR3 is TGTGCCAGCAGCCGCGGGGGGGTCGTCTCCTACGAGCAGTACTTC. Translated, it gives CASSRGGVVSYEQYF.

The CDR3 here is CASGQYEQYF. For the CDR3, the DNA is TGTGCCAGTGGACAGTACGAGCAGTACTTC. V and J are TRBV11-2 and TRBJ2-7; perhaps TRBD1 as D (6 bases). V was cut by 9 bases and J by 4 bases, with 7 bases left in between. The CDR3 is 10 amino acids. Looked up from germline, CDR1 is SGHAT and CDR2 is FQNNGV.

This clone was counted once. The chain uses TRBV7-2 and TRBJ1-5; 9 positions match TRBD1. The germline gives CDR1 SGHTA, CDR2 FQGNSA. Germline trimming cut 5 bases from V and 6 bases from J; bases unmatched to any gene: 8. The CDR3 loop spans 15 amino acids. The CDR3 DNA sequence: TGTGCCAGCAGCACCTTCGGACAGGGGATTCAGCCCCAGCATTTT. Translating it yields CASSTFGQGIQPQHF.

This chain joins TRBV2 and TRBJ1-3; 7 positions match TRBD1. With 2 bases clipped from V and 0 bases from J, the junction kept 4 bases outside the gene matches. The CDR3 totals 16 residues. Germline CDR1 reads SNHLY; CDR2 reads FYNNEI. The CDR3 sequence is CASSETGVLSGNTIYF. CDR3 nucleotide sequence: TGTGCCAGCAGTGAAACAGGGGTCCTCTCTGGAAACACCATATATTTT.

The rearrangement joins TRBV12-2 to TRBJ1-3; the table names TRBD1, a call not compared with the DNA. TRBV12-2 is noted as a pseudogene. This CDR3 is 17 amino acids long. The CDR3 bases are TGTGCAAGTCGCTCAGAAGTAGGACAGATCCACCGTAACACCATATATTTT. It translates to CASRSEVGQIHRNTIYF.

The CDR3 loop reads CASSPRTGGNPYNEQFF. For the CDR3, the DNA is TGTGCCAGCAGTCCAAGGACAGGAGGTAATCCCTACAATGAGCAGTTCTTC. The rearrangement uses TRBV27 and TRBJ2-1; 7 bases map to TRBD1. CDR3 length: 17 residues. CDR1 and CDR2 from the germline V gene are MNHEY and SMNVEV (reference sequence). Germline trimming cut 5 bases from V and 2 bases from J; bases unmatched to any gene: 12.

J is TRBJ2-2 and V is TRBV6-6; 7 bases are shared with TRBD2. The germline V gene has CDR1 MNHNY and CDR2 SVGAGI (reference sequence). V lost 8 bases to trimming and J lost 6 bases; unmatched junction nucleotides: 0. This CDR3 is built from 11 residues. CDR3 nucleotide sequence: TGTGCCAGCGGGGGGGCCGGGGAGCTGTTTTTT. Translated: CASGGAGELFF.

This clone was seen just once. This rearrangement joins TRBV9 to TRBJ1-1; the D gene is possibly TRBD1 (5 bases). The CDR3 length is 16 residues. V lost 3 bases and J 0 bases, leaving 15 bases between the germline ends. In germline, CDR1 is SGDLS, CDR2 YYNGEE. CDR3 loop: CASSAWAGGLNTEAFF. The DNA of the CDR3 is TGTGCCAGCAGCGCGTGGGCGGGGGGACTGAACACTGAAGCTTTCTTT.

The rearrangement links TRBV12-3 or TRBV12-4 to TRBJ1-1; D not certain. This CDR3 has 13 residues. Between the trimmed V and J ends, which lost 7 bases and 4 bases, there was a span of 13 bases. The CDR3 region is CASIRSGLTEAFF. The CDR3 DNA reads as TGTGCCAGCATCCGATCAGGCCTCACTGAAGCTTTCTTT.

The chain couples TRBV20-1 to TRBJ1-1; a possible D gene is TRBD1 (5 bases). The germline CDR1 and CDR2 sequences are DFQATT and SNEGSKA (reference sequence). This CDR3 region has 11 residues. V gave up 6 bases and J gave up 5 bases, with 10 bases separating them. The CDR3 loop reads CSAFRDTEAFF. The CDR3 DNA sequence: TGCAGTGCCTTCAGGGATACTGAAGCTTTCTTT.

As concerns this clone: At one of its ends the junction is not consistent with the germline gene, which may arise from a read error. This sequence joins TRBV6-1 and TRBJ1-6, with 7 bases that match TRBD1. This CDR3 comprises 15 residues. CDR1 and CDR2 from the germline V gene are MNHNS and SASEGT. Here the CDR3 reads CASSEWRGRDSPLYF. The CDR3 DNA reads TGTGCCAGCAGTGAATGGAGGGGGCGAGATTCACCCCTCTACTTT.

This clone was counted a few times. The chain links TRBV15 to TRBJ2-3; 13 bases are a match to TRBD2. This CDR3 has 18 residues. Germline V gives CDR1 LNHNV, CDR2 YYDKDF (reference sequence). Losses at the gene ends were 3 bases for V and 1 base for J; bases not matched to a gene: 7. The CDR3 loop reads CATSSTSGGASGTDTQYF. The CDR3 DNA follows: TGTGCCACCAGCAGCACTAGCGGGGGGGCCTCAGGCACAGATACGCAGTATTTT.

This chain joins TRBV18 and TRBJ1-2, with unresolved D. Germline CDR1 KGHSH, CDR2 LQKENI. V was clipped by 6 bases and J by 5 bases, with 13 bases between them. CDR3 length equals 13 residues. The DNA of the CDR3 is TGTGCCAGCTCGGAGGCAGCGAATTATGGCTACACCTTC. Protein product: CASSEAANYGYTF.

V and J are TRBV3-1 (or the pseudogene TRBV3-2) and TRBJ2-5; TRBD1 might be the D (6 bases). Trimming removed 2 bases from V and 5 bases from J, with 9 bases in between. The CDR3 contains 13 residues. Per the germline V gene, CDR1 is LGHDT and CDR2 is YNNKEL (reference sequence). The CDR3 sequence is CASSQWGPETQYF. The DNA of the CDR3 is TGTGCCAGCAGCCAATGGGGGCCGGAGACCCAGTACTTC.

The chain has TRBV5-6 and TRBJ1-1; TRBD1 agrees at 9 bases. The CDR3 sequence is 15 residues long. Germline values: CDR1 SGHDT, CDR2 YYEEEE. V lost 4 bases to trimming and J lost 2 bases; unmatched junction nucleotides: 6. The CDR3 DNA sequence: TGTGCCAGCAGCGTGAGGACAGGGGATAACACTGAAGCTTTCTTT. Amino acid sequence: CASSVRTGDNTEAFF.

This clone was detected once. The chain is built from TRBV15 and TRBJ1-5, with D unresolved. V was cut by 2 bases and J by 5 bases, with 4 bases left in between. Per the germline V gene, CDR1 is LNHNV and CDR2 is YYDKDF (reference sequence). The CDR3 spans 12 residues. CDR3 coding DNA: TGTGCCACCAGCAGATCCGATCAGCCCCAGCATTTT. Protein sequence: CATSRSDQPQHF.

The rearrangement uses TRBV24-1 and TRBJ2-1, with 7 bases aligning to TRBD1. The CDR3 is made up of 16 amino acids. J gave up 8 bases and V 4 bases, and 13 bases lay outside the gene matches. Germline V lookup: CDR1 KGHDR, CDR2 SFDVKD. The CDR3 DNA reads TGTGCCACCAGTGAAGGCCGGACAGGCCGAGGGGATGAGCAGTTCTTC. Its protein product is CATSEGRTGRGDEQFF.